The next 17 T cell receptor beta chains were all read from a single sample in a study of T-cell memory formation after mild COVID-19. TCRdb recomputed calls from the 5' RACE reads with MiXCR, one row per CDR3 protein. The table shows around 410,000 distinct CDR3 sequences, with 23% occurring only once. Sequenced material: PBMCs or a T cell subset sorted from them (not recorded which). The receptors were sampled from an adult woman who had mild COVID-19 (a few samples of this study predate the infection). Cell type and time point are not known.

This clonotype was detected only a few times. The rearrangement uses TRBV24-1 and TRBJ1-3; D not resolved. Trimming left V 7 bases short and J 4 bases short, with 10 bases between. The CDR3 runs to 13 residues. Germline V CDR1 and CDR2: KGHDR, SFDVKD. CDR3 region: CATRPDTGNTIYF. CDR3 nucleotides: TGTGCCACCAGGCCCGACACCGGAAACACCATATATTTT.

This clonotype came up a few times. The chain uses TRBV12-3 or TRBV12-4 and TRBJ2-1; 8 positions agree with TRBD2. The V and J ends lost 3 bases and 6 bases, in that order; junction bases with no gene match: 1. This CDR3 comprises 13 residues. The CDR3 coding sequence is TGTGCCAGCAGTTTCGGGACTAGCAATGAGCAGTTCTTC. The encoded protein is CASSFGTSNEQFF.

This clonotype was picked up a small number of times. This chain connects TRBV7-7 to TRBJ2-1; perhaps D is TRBD1 or TRBD2 (6 bases each). The CDR3 extends over 13 amino acids. The V gene lost 2 bases and the J gene lost 8 bases, with 10 bases spanning the gap. CDR1 SSHAT and CDR2 FNYEAQ come from the germline V gene (reference sequence). The CDR3: CASSLNREDEQFF. The CDR3 bases are TGTGCCAGCAGCTTAAACAGGGAGGATGAGCAGTTCTTC.

V usage is TRBV6-5 and J usage is TRBJ2-7; weak D call: TRBD1 (6 bases). V lost 2 bases to trimming and J lost 2 bases, with 13 bases between them. The CDR3 extends over 15 amino acids. Germline V gene data show CDR1 as MNHEY and CDR2 as SVGAGI. CDR3 sequence reads: CASSYRPGVPYEQYF. The CDR3 DNA reads as TGTGCCAGCAGTTACCGGCCAGGGGTCCCCTACGAGCAGTACTTC.

This clonotype was counted only a few times. This chain joins TRBV27 and TRBJ2-7; D not certain. Looked up from germline, CDR1 is MNHEY and CDR2 is SMNVEV (reference sequence). This CDR3 contains 14 residues. V lost 4 bases and J lost 3, with 13 bases in between. The CDR3 loop reads CASSSSDIVYEQYF. For the CDR3, the DNA is TGTGCCAGCAGTTCCTCTGACATCGTCTACGAGCAGTACTTC.

The J gene is TRBJ2-7, the V gene TRBV18; TRBD1 aligns across 8 bases. The V segment lost 3 bases and the J segment 3 bases; nucleotides outside the gene matches: 4. The CDR3 contains 14 residues. Germline CDR1 reads KGHSH; CDR2 reads LQKENI. The CDR3 region is CASSPATGVYEQYF. CDR3 in DNA: TGTGCCAGCTCACCCGCGACAGGGGTCTACGAGCAGTACTTC.

The V call is TRBV9, the J call TRBJ1-2; D might be TRBD1 (6 bases). This CDR3 spans 15 amino acids. Between the trimmed V and J ends, which lost 4 bases and 3 bases, there was a span of 16 bases. CDR1 is SGDLS and CDR2 is YYNGEE in the germline V gene. The CDR3 reads CASSPRTVGYYGYTF. The CDR3 coding sequence is TGTGCCAGCAGCCCCCGGACAGTAGGGTACTATGGCTACACCTTC. The full variable domain, its missing parts supplied by reference TRBV9 and TRBJ1-2, is DSGVTQTPKHLITATGQRVTLRCSPRSGDLSVYWYQQSLDQGLQFLIQYYNGEERAKGNILERFSAQQFPDLHSELNLSSLELGDSALYFCASSPRTVGYYGYTFGSGTRLTVV.

The chain carries TRBV4-3 and TRBJ2-7, with D perhaps matching TRBD1 (5 bases). CDR1 and CDR2 (germline): LGHNA, YSLEER. This CDR3 spans 14 amino acids. The V and J ends lost 1 base and 3 bases respectively, with 10 bases between them. The CDR3 loop is CASSQGQLYYEQYF. CDR3 bases: TGCGCCAGCAGCCAAGGACAGCTTTACTACGAGCAGTACTTC.

This clonotype was counted between two and nine times. J is TRBJ1-1 and V is TRBV30; D ambiguous. Germline assignment: CDR1 GTSNPN and CDR2 SVGIG (reference sequence). The CDR3 loop spans 15 amino acids. V gave up 0 bases and J gave up 1 base, with 12 bases separating them. This CDR3 reads CAWSVGPEGNTEAFF. DNA of the CDR3: TGTGCCTGGAGTGTAGGCCCGGAGGGGAACACTGAAGCTTTCTTT.

This clonotype has more than one count but fewer than ten. V and J are TRBV18 and TRBJ1-2; maybe TRBD1 (5 bases). This CDR3 is built from 14 residues. Germline V lookup: CDR1 KGHSH, CDR2 LQKENI. Between the trimmed V and J ends, which lost 0 bases and 2 bases, there was a span of 7 bases. The CDR3, as DNA: TGTGCCAGCTCACCACCGAACAGGAACTATGGCTACACCTTC. It yields the protein CASSPPNRNYGYTF.

Concerning this clonotype itself: One end of the junction fails to match germline, which may point to a read error. V usage is TRBV12-3 or TRBV12-4 and J usage is TRBJ1-1; 7 positions match TRBD1. The CDR3 spans 14 residues. CDR3 nucleotides: TGTGCCAGCAGTTTAGGACAGGGCAACAATGAAGCTTTCTTT. This translates into CASSLGQGNNEAFF.

The chain is built from TRBV24-1 and TRBJ2-7, with a weak D call TRBD1 (5 bases). Germline CDR1 KGHDR, CDR2 SFDVKD. The germline V and J ends were trimmed by 5 bases and 1 base, with 14 bases remaining between them. The CDR3 loop spans 15 amino acids. This chain's CDR3 is CATSVRRPGSYEQYF. The CDR3 nucleotides read TGTGCCACCAGTGTAAGGCGGCCAGGGTCCTACGAGCAGTACTTC.

The V gene is TRBV5-1, the J gene TRBJ2-1; 15 bases fit TRBD2. Germline CDR1 SGHRS, CDR2 YFSETQ. CDR3 length equals 16 residues. V shed 6 bases, J shed 7 bases, and the junction held 8 bases outside the gene matches. CDR3 sequence: CASNGLAGGPLNEQFF. Written as DNA, the CDR3 is TGCGCCAGCAACGGACTAGCGGGAGGGCCTCTTAATGAGCAGTTCTTC.

The gene calls are TRBV12-3 or TRBV12-4 and TRBJ2-5; D is undetermined. The CDR3 is 11 amino acids. Trimming stripped 6 bases from V and 9 bases from J, with 11 bases between. The CDR3 nucleotides are TGTGCCAGCAGCGGCCCCGAGCCCCAGTACTTC. Translating it yields CASSGPEPQYF.

This clonotype has only one observation. The V call is TRBV30, the J call TRBJ2-7; 7 positions match TRBD2. This CDR3 contains 14 residues. Germline V gives CDR1 GTSNPN, CDR2 SVGIG (reference sequence). With 4 bases clipped from V and 2 bases from J, the junction kept 8 bases outside the gene matches. In DNA form, the CDR3 reads TGTGCCTGGAAGGCGGGAGTGCCGACCTACGAGCAGTACTTC. Its translation is CAWKAGVPTYEQYF. Full variable domain (missing parts from reference TRBV30 and TRBJ2-7): SQTIHQWPATLVQPVGSPLSLECTVEGTSNPNLYWYRQAAGRGLQLLFYSVGIGQISSEVPQNLSASRPQDRQFILSSKKLLLSDSGFYLCAWKAGVPTYEQYFGPGTRLTVT.

This chain uses TRBV30 with TRBJ1-2; possible D gene TRBD1, 5 bases. The CDR3 length is 13 residues. In germline, CDR1 is GTSNPN, CDR2 SVGIG (reference sequence). V was trimmed by 1 base and J by 4 bases, leaving 10 bases between them. The CDR3 is CAWSGRVSYGYTF. The DNA for the CDR3 is TGTGCCTGGAGTGGCAGGGTCAGCTATGGCTACACCTTC.

In the case of this clonotype: A read error may account for a junction end that differs from germline. The V and J genes are TRBV7-7 and TRBJ2-5; D call uncertain. Germline CDR1 reads SSHAT; CDR2 reads FNYEAQ (reference sequence). The CDR3 is made up of 13 amino acids. This chain's CDR3 is CASSLVEAETQYF. CDR3 sequence (DNA): TGTGCTAGCAGCTTAGTAGAGGCGGAGACCCAGTACTTC.